The present T cell receptor (beta chain) was sequenced within a study of identical twins. CDR3 length equals 18 residues. The V segment lost 6 bases and the J segment 0 bases; nucleotides outside the gene matches: 8. It was template switching that added a universal primer site, and there were unique molecular identifiers on the cDNA. One entry per CDR3 protein results from TCRdb running MiXCR on the 5' RACE reads. This sample has about 890,000 distinct CDR3 sequences, with 12% found just once. These records were also assigned to another study, of yellow fever vaccine responses in identical twins.

The sample consisted of PBMCs. The chain joins TRBV12-3 or TRBV12-4 to TRBJ2-2; 12 bases match TRBD2. The receptor was derived from a woman between 18 and 30 years old in good health. CDR3 nucleotides: TGTGCCAGCAGGTCCGGACTAGCGGGGTTCGCGAACACCGGGGAGCTGTTTTTT. This gives the protein CASRSGLAGFANTGELFF.